A single sample is the source of the 6 T cell receptor beta chains below, sequenced in a study of tumor-infiltrating lymphocytes in primary liver carcinoma. Constant-region priming of 500 to 550 ng total RNA yielded TCR beta cDNA. Three nested multiplex PCR rounds of slightly modified ARM-PCR generated TCR beta libraries. Investigators reported that the first two PCR rounds, at 10 to 11 cycles each, used TRBV1-TRBV30 forward primers with a C-beta reverse primer. In TCRdb, the multiplex PCR reads were re-called with MiXCR into one record per CDR3 protein. The sample shows under 200,000 distinct CDR3 sequences, around four fifths of them seen only once. For each extraction, RNA and DNA were obtained together from 20-30 mg of unsorted bulk tissue. Material for sequencing was tumor tissue from primary liver carcinoma. These receptors were collected from a man in his forties with primary liver carcinoma and hepatitis B virus infection.

Points on this clonotype: A much larger clone lies a single base off, so this may be a read error. This rearrangement joins TRBV5-1 to TRBJ2-1, with 8 bases lining up with TRBD2. CDR3 length: 15 residues. CDR1 SGHRS and CDR2 YFSETQ come from the germline V gene. The CDR3 DNA is TGCGCCAGCAGCTTGATCCTCCGGGAGGGGGATGAGCAGTTATTC. This sequence encodes CASSLILREGDEQLF.

This chain uses TRBV11-2 with TRBJ2-5, with TRBD2 matching 12 bases. The CDR3 extends over 19 amino acids. Germline V gives CDR1 SGHAT, CDR2 FQNNGV. J was trimmed by 4 bases and V by 1 base; bases with no gene match: 13. The CDR3 DNA reads as TGTGCCAGCAGCTTAGGTAGCCTTCTAGCGGGAGGGCAGGGAGAGACCCAGTACTTC. Its protein is CASSLGSLLAGGQGETQYF.

The V gene is TRBV5-6, the J gene TRBJ2-2; the D gene could be TRBD1 or TRBD2 (5 bases each). Trimming stripped 9 bases from V and 6 bases from J, with 15 bases between. The CDR3 consists of 13 residues. Germline CDR1 SGHDT, CDR2 YYEEEE. CDR3 in DNA: TGTGCCACTCGACTAACGGGACCCGGGGAGCTGTTTTTT. The encoded protein is CATRLTGPGELFF.

Turning to this clonotype: Germline and junction disagree at one end, which may indicate a read error. The CDR3 protein is CASSLVEVTGSNKPQHF. DNA for the CDR3: TGTGCCAGCAGCTTAGTTGAGGTAACAGGGAGCAATAAGCCCCAGCATTTT. The chain uses TRBV11-2 and TRBJ1-5; weak D call: TRBD1 (6 bases). From germline, CDR1 is SGHAT and CDR2 FQNNGV. The CDR3 extends over 17 amino acids.

The V gene is TRBV11-2, the J gene TRBJ2-1; 7 positions match TRBD2. Germline loops: CDR1 SGHAT, CDR2 FQNNGV. This CDR3 comprises 16 residues. The V and J ends lost 0 bases and 15 bases, in that order; junction bases with no gene match: 17. CDR3 nucleotide sequence: TGTGCCAGCAGCTTAGATTTGCTAGCGGTCCGGAGGGGTGGGTTCTTC. Translation: CASSLDLLAVRRGGFF. Drawing the rest from reference TRBV11-2 and TRBJ2-1, the complete variable domain is EAGVAQSPRYKIIEKRQSVAFWCNPISGHATLYWYQQILGQGPKLLIQFQNNGVVDDSQLPKDRFSAERLKGVDSTLKIQPAKLEDSAVYLCASSLDLLAVRRGGFFGPGTRLTVL.

Comments on this clonotype: Sequence at one end of the junction differs from germline and may be a read error. This chain connects TRBV5-1 to TRBJ1-1; TRBD1 agrees at 9 bases. CDR3 length equals 14 residues. Germline loops: CDR1 SGHRS, CDR2 YFSETQ. CDR3 sequence: CASSATGGYTEAFF. DNA for the CDR3: TGCGCCAGCAGCGCCACAGGGGGCTATACTGAAGCATTCTTT.